These 28 T cell receptor beta chains share one sample of origin, sequenced in a study of regulatory T cells in long-lasting Graves disease. Investigators prepared the TCR beta libraries by applying iRepertoire HTBI primers and Arm-PCR of CDR3 regions. MiXCR, run by TCRdb on the multiplex PCR reads, gives a single entry per CDR3 protein. The sample shows 650,000 to 850,000 distinct CDR3 sequences, around 30% of them seen only once. Indicated time point: persistent/refractory GD, antithyroid drugs over 5 years with positive TRAb. PBMCs provided the RNA from which the TCR library was made. The starting material was peripheral blood mononuclear cells (PBMCs), obtained when the disease was refractory, from a patient treated with antithyroid drugs. Receptors originate from a female donor with Graves disease.

The chain carries TRBV28 and TRBJ1-5; a weak D match, TRBD1 (6 bases). The CDR3 loop spans 14 amino acids. Germline V gene lookup returns CDR1 MDHEN and CDR2 SYDVKM. V lost 10 bases, J lost 4 bases, and 17 bases lay in between. CDR3 amino acids: CAISEGGDNQPQHF. The DNA of the CDR3 is TGTGCCATCAGCGAAGGGGGGGATAATCAGCCCCAGCATTTT.

This clonotype was detected ten times or more. The CDR3 DNA reads TGTGCCATCAGTGAAGCAGGCTATGGCTACACCTTC. This translates into CAISEAGYGYTF. The chain employs TRBV10-3 and TRBJ1-2; the D is unclear. Germline values: CDR1 ENHRY, CDR2 SYGVKD. There are 12 residues in the CDR3. V was shortened by 3 bases and J by 4 bases, with 6 bases between the two germline ends.

This clonotype was counted a single time. This rearrangement joins TRBV5-5 to TRBJ1-5; no clear D. CDR1 is SGHKS and CDR2 is YYEKEE in the germline V gene (reference sequence). Trimming shortened V by 0 bases and J by 9 bases, and 13 bases separated the two germline ends. The CDR3 loop spans 14 amino acids. The CDR3 DNA reads as TGTGCCAGCAGCTTGGCCGGTGTGGGTTGGCCCCAGCATTTT. Protein product: CASSLAGVGWPQHF. Together with reference TRBV5-5 and TRBJ1-5, the CDR3 gives the full variable domain: DAGVTQSPTHLIKTRGQQVTLRCSPISGHKSVSWYQQVLGQGPQFIFQYYEKEERGRGNFPDRFSARQFPNYSSELNVNALLLGDSALYLCASSLAGVGWPQHFGDGTRLSIL.

This clonotype has at least ten counts. This chain links TRBV12-3 or TRBV12-4 with TRBJ1-5; D remains unclear. Deletions cut 0 bases from V and 6 bases from J, with 9 bases between. This CDR3 comprises 14 residues. This CDR3 reads CASSLALVGQPQHF. DNA of the CDR3: TGTGCCAGCAGTTTAGCGCTGGTGGGTCAGCCCCAGCATTTT.

The chain has TRBV5-4 and TRBJ2-7, with 11 bases fitting TRBD2. Losses at the gene ends were 0 bases for V and 3 bases for J; bases not matched to a gene: 2. Germline CDR1 reads SGHNT; CDR2 reads YYREEE (reference sequence). The CDR3 runs 15 residues. CDR3 sequence reads: CASSLVTSGSYEQYF. CDR3 DNA: TGTGCCAGCAGCTTGGTCACTAGCGGGAGCTACGAGCAGTACTTC.

The chain is built from TRBV19 and TRBJ2-7; weak D call: TRBD1 (8 bases). CDR1 and CDR2 (germline): LNHDA, SQIVND (reference sequence). The CDR3 has 14 amino acids. V lost 5 bases, J lost 2 bases, and 13 bases lay in between. CDR3 DNA: TGTGCCAGTAGTCTACAGGGGGGGACCTACGAGCAGTACTTC. Translating it yields CASSLQGGTYEQYF.

The chain uses TRBV29-1 and TRBJ2-7; a weak D match, TRBD1 (6 bases). V was trimmed by 3 bases and J by 1 base, leaving 16 bases between them. Germline CDR1 and CDR2: SQVTM and ANQGSEA. The CDR3 runs to 15 residues. DNA of the CDR3: TGCAGCGTTGACGGAAGCCAGGGGTCGTCCTACGAGCAGTACTTC. Amino acids: CSVDGSQGSSYEQYF.

This clonotype was seen only a few times. This chain links TRBV10-3 with TRBJ1-1; no firm D call. The CDR3 consists of 15 residues. The V end lost 2 bases, the J end lost 5 bases, and 15 bases lay between the germline ends. CDR1 is ENHRY, CDR2 SYGVKD, per germline. The DNA for the CDR3 is TGTGCCATCAGTGAGACCCCGGGTTTTGGTACTGAAGCTTTCTTT. Its translation: CAISETPGFGTEAFF.

The chain links TRBV6-1 to TRBJ2-2; D possibly corresponds to TRBD1 (6 bases). Germline V gives CDR1 MNHNS, CDR2 SASEGT. CDR3 length equals 14 residues. V was trimmed by 7 bases and J by 7 bases, leaving 16 bases between them. The CDR3 is CASKAPGDHGELFF. CDR3 coding DNA: TGTGCCAGCAAGGCCCCAGGGGACCACGGGGAGCTGTTTTTT.

This clonotype was seen repeatedly, ten times or more. The rearrangement joins TRBV11-2 to TRBJ1-5; D remains unclear. The CDR3 is made up of 15 amino acids. Germline V gene sequence: CDR1 SGHAT, CDR2 FQNNGV. V lost 1 base, J lost 4 bases, and 11 bases lay in between. CDR3 nucleotide sequence: TGTGCCAGCAGCTTAGGACACGGGCCAAATCAGCCCCAGCATTTT. It encodes CASSLGHGPNQPQHF.

This chain joins TRBV20-1 and TRBJ1-2; maybe TRBD1 (6 bases). Between the trimmed V and J ends, which lost 6 bases and 4 bases, there was a span of 15 bases. Germline assignment: CDR1 DFQATT and CDR2 SNEGSKA (reference sequence). There are 13 residues in the CDR3. The CDR3 DNA follows: TGCAGTGCCCCGTCAGGGGATTTCTATGGCTACACCTTC. Its translation is CSAPSGDFYGYTF.

Notes on this clonotype: This is likely a read error, given that the CDR3 carries no conserved phenylalanine or tryptophan at its end. The chain combines TRBV4-1 with TRBJ1-2, with D tentatively TRBD1 (6 bases). The germline CDR1 and CDR2 sequences are MGHRA and YSYEKL. Trimming pared 6 bases from V and 6 bases from J, leaving 17 bases between. The CDR3 runs to 14 residues. The CDR3 sequence: CASRRAGGLDGYTS. In nucleotides, the CDR3 is TGCGCCAGCAGAAGGGCGGGGGGCCTCGATGGCTACACCTCC.

The chain is built from TRBV12-3 or TRBV12-4 and TRBJ1-3, with D possibly TRBD1 on 5 matching bases. This CDR3 contains 15 residues. V lost 7 bases and J 0 bases, leaving 13 bases between the germline ends. The CDR3 reads CASTRQPGSGNTIYF. The CDR3 coding sequence is TGTGCCAGCACCCGACAGCCGGGCTCTGGAAACACCATATATTTT.

This clonotype showed up many times. The CDR3 DNA sequence: TGTGCCAGCAGCCCCCCCCGGGGAGGAGCTAACTATGGCTACACCTTC. Protein sequence: CASSPPRGGANYGYTF. V is TRBV6-2 or TRBV6-3 and J is TRBJ1-2; no definite D call. Deletions cut 6 bases from V and 0 bases from J, with 17 bases between. Germline CDR1 is MNHEY and CDR2 is SVGEGT. CDR3 size: 16 residues.

V gene TRBV7-9 combines with J gene TRBJ2-7; TRBD1 matches at 8 bases. The V segment lost 7 bases and the J segment 0 bases; nucleotides outside the gene matches: 8. Per germline, CDR1 SEHNR and CDR2 FQNEAQ (reference sequence). This CDR3 contains 15 residues. CDR3 in DNA: TGTGCCAGCAACCCTATGGACAGGGACTCCTACGAGCAGTACTTC. Translation gives CASNPMDRDSYEQYF.

The gene calls are TRBV6-1 and TRBJ2-2; 14 bases line up with TRBD2. Per the germline V gene, CDR1 is MNHNS and CDR2 is SASEGT. With 2 bases clipped from V and 6 bases from J, the junction kept 11 bases outside the gene matches. The CDR3 covers 19 residues. CDR3 in amino acids: CASSEYLPGLAGVAGELFF. CDR3 bases: TGTGCCAGCAGTGAATATCTCCCGGGACTAGCGGGAGTTGCCGGGGAGCTGTTTTTT.

This clonotype has ten or more counts. The chain employs TRBV12-3 or TRBV12-4 and TRBJ1-2; 8 nucleotides agree with TRBD1. This CDR3 contains 15 residues. With 3 bases clipped from V and 4 bases from J, the junction kept 7 bases outside the gene matches. CDR3 region: CASSFDRGDGYGYTF. Written as DNA, the CDR3 is TGTGCCAGCAGTTTTGACAGGGGCGATGGCTATGGCTACACCTTC.

This clonotype was seen more than once but under ten times. This chain joins TRBV6-2 or TRBV6-3 and TRBJ2-7, with 9 bases that match TRBD2. CDR3 length: 17 amino acids. CDR1 is MNHEY and CDR2 is SVGEGT in the germline V gene. The trim removed 0 bases at V and 6 bases at J, leaving 12 bases unmatched. DNA for the CDR3: TGTGCCAGCAGTTACTCGATGGGCGGTAGCGGGAGTTTCGAGCAGTACTTC. As protein: CASSYSMGGSGSFEQYF.

This clonotype was seen more than once but under ten times. The chain couples TRBV12-3 or TRBV12-4 to TRBJ1-5; D not certain. V was trimmed by 3 bases and J by 0 bases, leaving 9 bases between them. This CDR3 region has 15 residues. The CDR3, as DNA: TGTGCCAGCAGTTTGAAGGGCTATAGCAATCAGCCCCAGCATTTT. Its protein is CASSLKGYSNQPQHF.

CDR3 loop: CATTLTGLVGSGANVLTF. The CDR3 DNA reads TGTGCCACGACTCTGACGGGACTAGTGGGCTCTGGGGCCAACGTCCTGACTTTC. This rearrangement joins TRBV7-9 to TRBJ2-6; 8 bases match TRBD2. The V segment lost 10 bases and the J segment 0 bases; nucleotides outside the gene matches: 14. Germline V gene lookup returns CDR1 SEHNR and CDR2 FQNEAQ (reference sequence). The CDR3 loop spans 18 amino acids.

This clonotype was seen repeatedly, ten times or more. V and J are TRBV28 and TRBJ1-6; D unresolved. Trimming removed 4 bases at V and 17 bases at J, with 15 bases between. This CDR3 is 12 amino acids long. The germline V gene has CDR1 MDHEN and CDR2 SYDVKM. CDR3 sequence: CASSSPLTEFHF. CDR3 DNA sequence: TGTGCCAGCAGTTCTCCCTTGACCGAGTTCCACTTT.

The rearrangement links TRBV6-4 to TRBJ1-1, with 7 bases that match TRBD1. The J segment lost 3 bases and the V segment lost 5 bases, leaving 15 bases of the junction unmatched. The CDR3 is made up of 17 amino acids. Germline V CDR1 and CDR2: MRHNA, SNTAGT. The CDR3 is CASSYFTSGQRDTEAFF. The CDR3 DNA sequence: TGTGCCAGCAGTTATTTTACTTCGGGACAGCGGGACACTGAAGCTTTCTTT.

The rearrangement uses TRBV7-3 and TRBJ2-5; unclear D gene. The germline V and J ends were trimmed by 4 bases and 5 bases, with 17 bases remaining between them. The CDR3 runs to 15 residues. The germline gives CDR1 SGHTA, CDR2 FQGTGA. The CDR3 loop is CASSSTGSQAETQYF. CDR3 sequence (DNA): TGTGCCAGCAGCTCAACCGGGTCCCAGGCCGAGACCCAGTACTTC.

V is TRBV10-3 and J is TRBJ1-4; TRBD1 aligns across 7 bases. The CDR3 extends over 14 amino acids. V shed 4 bases and J 8 bases; nucleotides not matched to a gene: 7. The germline V gene encodes CDR1 ENHRY and CDR2 SYGVKD. For the CDR3, the DNA is TGTGCCATCAGTGCGAGCAGGGGGGCCGAAAAACTGTTTTTT. Protein sequence: CAISASRGAEKLFF.

This clonotype was found many times. Germline and junction disagree at one end, which may indicate a read error. The genes are TRBV2 and TRBJ2-7, with 8 bases fitting TRBD2. Germline V gives CDR1 SNHLY, CDR2 FYNNEI. The length of the CDR3 is 15 residues. CDR3 in DNA: TGTGCCAGCAGAGAAGGACTAGCTGAAACCTACGAGCAGTACTTC. This gives the protein CASREGLAETYEQYF. The full variable domain, rest sourced from reference TRBV2 and TRBJ2-7, is EPEVTQTPSHQVTQMGQEVILRCVPISNHLYFYWYRQILGQKVEFLVSFYNNEISEKSEIFDDQFSVERPDGSNFTLKIRSTKLEDSAMYFCASREGLAETYEQYFGPGTRLTVT.

The chain combines TRBV2 with TRBJ2-3; 12 bases are a match to TRBD2. J gave up 6 bases and V 4 bases, and 8 bases lay outside the gene matches. Per the germline V gene, CDR1 is SNHLY and CDR2 is FYNNEI. CDR3 size: 16 residues. The CDR3 loop reads CASSAQTSGSVDTQYF. The CDR3, as DNA: TGTGCCAGCAGTGCCCAGACTAGCGGGAGTGTCGATACGCAGTATTTT.

Notes on this clonotype: The junction departs from the called germline gene at one end, perhaps through a read error. The genes are TRBV12-3 or TRBV12-4 and TRBJ2-5; 7 bases map to TRBD2. CDR3 length: 14 residues. The DNA of the CDR3 is TGTGCCAGCAGTTTAGCTGCGGGGCGGGAGACCCGGTACTTC. It translates to CASSLAAGRETRYF.

V is TRBV29-1 and J is TRBJ1-1, with a weak D call TRBD1 (5 bases). This CDR3 has 14 amino acids. V was trimmed by 4 bases and J by 2 bases, leaving 14 bases between them. CDR1 is SQVTM, CDR2 ANQGSEA, per germline. CDR3 nucleotide sequence: TGCAGCGTTGTTATTTGGGGGATAAACACTGAAGCTTTCTTT. It encodes CSVVIWGINTEAFF.